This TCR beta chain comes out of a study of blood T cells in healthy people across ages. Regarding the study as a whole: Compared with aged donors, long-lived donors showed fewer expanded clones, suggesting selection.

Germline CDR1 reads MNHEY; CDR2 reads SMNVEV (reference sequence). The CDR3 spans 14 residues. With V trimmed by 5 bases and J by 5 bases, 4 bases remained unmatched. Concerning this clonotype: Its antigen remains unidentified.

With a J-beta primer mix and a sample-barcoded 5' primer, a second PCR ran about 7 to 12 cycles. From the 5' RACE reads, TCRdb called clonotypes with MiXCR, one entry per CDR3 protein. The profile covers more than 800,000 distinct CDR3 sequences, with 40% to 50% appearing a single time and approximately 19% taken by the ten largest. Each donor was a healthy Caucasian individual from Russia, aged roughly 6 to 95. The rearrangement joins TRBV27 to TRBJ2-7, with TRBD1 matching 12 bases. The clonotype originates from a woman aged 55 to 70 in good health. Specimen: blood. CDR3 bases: TGTGCCAGCAGTCAGGGGACAGGGGGCCACGAGCAGTACTTC. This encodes CASSQGTGGHEQYF.